This T cell receptor (beta chain) was documented in a study of T cell repertoires in aging, cancer and after chemotherapy. TCR beta rearrangements were amplified from peripheral blood genomic DNA. A mixed TRB-A/B primer pool amplified rearranged TRB by multiplex touch-down PCR. Using its own MiXCR run on the multiplex PCR reads, TCRdb lists one record per CDR3 protein. The data show under 9,500 distinct CDR3 sequences, around half seen once. J gave up 5 bases and V 7 bases, and 9 bases lay outside the gene matches. Germline assignment: CDR1 MNHNS and CDR2 SASEGT. The CDR3 totals 15 residues. The sample taken for sequencing was blood. The TCR was taken from a human donor in good health. The J gene is TRBJ2-2, the V gene TRBV6-1, with 8 bases matching TRBD1. The CDR3 spells CASNYGQGGTGELFF. The CDR3 DNA reads TGTGCCAGCAACTACGGACAGGGAGGAACCGGGGAGCTGTTTTTT.